This T cell receptor beta chain was captured in a study of cytomegalovirus exposure and HLA in healthy donors. Study-level findings and limits: TCR beta V- and J-gene trimming was later associated with a missense DCLRE1C variant. Being indistinguishable, some V segments were excluded, TRBV6-2 and TRBV6-3 among them. Later analysis placed DRB1 highest and HLA-C lowest in TCR association rates, which differed by HLA locus.

CDR3 length equals 15 residues. Germline V CDR1 and CDR2: SGHTA, FQGNSA. After removal of 2 bases from V and 5 bases from J, the junction contained 7 bases not matched to a gene. 13 Jbeta primers and 60 Vbeta primers were used for the PCR. Sequencing was performed with immunoSEQ multiplex PCR; in TCRdb, only in-frame clones are kept and a portion is missing. Among 200,000 to 300,000 clones, around 76% were seen once, and the ten largest hold 5.4%. Each donor's status was that of a healthy bone marrow donor. Regarding this clone: No antigen is known for it.

The chain recombines TRBV7-2 with TRBJ2-3, with TRBD2 identical over 7 bases. The source is a woman aged 40 to 49 in good health and CMV-seropositive. Material: PBMCs. Here the CDR3 DNA reads TGTGCCAGCAGCTTAAGCGTAGCGGGCCGAGATACGCAGTATTTT. Translation gives CASSLSVAGRDTQYF.